A selection of T cell receptor beta chains follows, all from one sample in a study of PD-L1 blockade in urothelial cancer. Profiling relied on immunoSEQ multiplex PCR, and the TCRdb table lists in-frame clones only, not all of them. The repertoire holds tens of thousands of clones, with 88% as singletons. The source material was PBMCs, sampled around atezolizumab (anti-PD-L1) treatment. The receptor source for this set is a man between 60 and 75 years old with urothelial cancer. Each CDR3 is given with its conserved first and last residue.

TRBV5-4	TRBJ1-2	CASSSEQGFYGYTF
TRBV6-6	TRBJ2-2	CASSWGQGAFTGELFF
TRBV2	TRBJ2-2	CASSTQGTANTGELFF
TRBV5-1	TRBJ1-3	CASSSGGIGNTIYF
TRBV27	TRBJ1-3	CASRPGQQGNTIYF
TRBV5-6	TRBJ2-2	CASSLWAANTGELFF
TRBV2	TRBJ2-2	CASSEQIGELFF
TRBV7-9	TRBJ1-3	CASSMGLTSSSGNTIYF
TRBV7-6	TRBJ1-5	CASSNQGARNQPQHF
TRBV7-9	TRBJ2-1	CASSLAARLGNEQFF
TRBV6-1	TRBJ1-1	CASRRMTGKNTEAFF
TRBV4-3	TRBJ2-6	CASSQGRGSGANVLTF
TRBV19	TRBJ2-5	CASSIDRDQTQYF
TRBV6-5	TRBJ2-1	CALREKGINEQFF
TRBV4-1	TRBJ1-3	CASSRGIGTQKGNTIYF
TRBV11-3	TRBJ2-1	CASSLRDPPGVQQFF
TRBV5-4	TRBJ2-3	CASSLPGMLADTQYF
TRBV5-5	TRBJ2-2	CASSLAASGYTGELFF
TRBV12-5	TRBJ2-3	CASAPLGQIDTQYF
TRBV4-1	TRBJ1-2	CASSQGQGEYYYGYTF
TRBV5-1	TRBJ1-2	CASRREGYGYTF
TRBV2	TRBJ2-1	CASSDGGINEQFF
TRBV19	TRBJ1-1	CASSANHRGGNTEAFF
TRBV7-2	TRBJ1-3	CASSFTGGTGNTIYF
TRBV18	TRBJ2-1	CASSLSGGAREQFF
TRBV30	TRBJ1-6	CAWSSTWNSPLHF
TRBV15	TRBJ2-7	CATSRPGLAGFVSYEQYF
TRBV5-6	TRBJ2-3	CASSLALALADTQYF
TRBV5-1	TRBJ2-2	CASQRGDTGELFF
TRBV9	TRBJ2-1	CASSPPFASGSDEQFF
TRBV4-1	TRBJ2-7	CASSPPTIGGGATYEQYF
TRBV7-2	TRBJ1-3	CASSISGTGGNTIYF
TRBV6-5	TRBJ2-1	CASRMAGYNEQFF
TRBV2	TRBJ1-3	CASSLDRLSSGNTIYF
TRBV9	TRBJ2-3	CASSVRAGGTQYF
TRBV7-9	TRBJ2-5	CASRRQTSLETQYF
TRBV6-1	TRBJ2-6	CASSEASSGLFSGANVLTF
TRBV7-3	TRBJ2-3	CASSLTGLAGVQDTQYF
TRBV11-2	TRBJ1-2	CASSPWQGASYTF
TRBV19	TRBJ2-4	CASKGGSLLAKNIQYF
TRBV2	TRBJ1-5	CASKKGREIMLGNQPQHF
TRBV7-8	TRBJ1-1	CASSLGHVNTEAFF
TRBV6-6	TRBJ2-7	CASGQRINYEQYF
TRBV6-1	TRBJ1-5	CASSEGYRVSNQPQHF
TRBV4-1	TRBJ1-5	CASSQGQGLNQPQHF
TRBV6-1	TRBJ2-7	CASGGGSYEQYF
TRBV11-2	TRBJ1-5	CASSLGDRNSNQPQHF
TRBV7-9	TRBJ2-1	CASSLASGNEQFF
TRBV18	TRBJ2-7	CASSRTGMHEQYF
TRBV10-3	TRBJ1-1	CAISRTGSMNTEAFF
TRBV19	TRBJ1-5	CASKEDLRHF
TRBV5-1	TRBJ2-7	CASSLEQGFYEQYF